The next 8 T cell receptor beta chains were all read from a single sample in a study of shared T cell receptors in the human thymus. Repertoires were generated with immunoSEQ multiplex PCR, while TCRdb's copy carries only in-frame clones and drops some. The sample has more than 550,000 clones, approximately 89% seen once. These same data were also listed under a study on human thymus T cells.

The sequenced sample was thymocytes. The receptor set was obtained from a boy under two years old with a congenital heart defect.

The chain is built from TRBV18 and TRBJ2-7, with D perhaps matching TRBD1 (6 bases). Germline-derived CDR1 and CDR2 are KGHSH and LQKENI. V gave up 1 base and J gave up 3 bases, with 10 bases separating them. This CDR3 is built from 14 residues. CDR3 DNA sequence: TGTGCCAGCTCACCACTACAGGGAAGCTACGAGCAGTACTTC. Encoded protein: CASSPLQGSYEQYF.

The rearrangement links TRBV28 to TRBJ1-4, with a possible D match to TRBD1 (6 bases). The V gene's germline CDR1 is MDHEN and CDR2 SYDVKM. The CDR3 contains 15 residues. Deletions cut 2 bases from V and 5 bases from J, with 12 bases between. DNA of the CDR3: TGTGCCAGCAGTTTACCAGGGGCGGCAAATGAAAAACTGTTTTTT. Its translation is CASSLPGAANEKLFF. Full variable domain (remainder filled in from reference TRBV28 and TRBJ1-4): DVKVTQSSRYLVKRTGEKVFLECVQDMDHENMFWYRQDPGLGLRLIYFSYDVKMKEKGDIPEGYSVSREKKERFSLILESASTNQTSMYLCASSLPGAANEKLFFGSGTQLSVL.

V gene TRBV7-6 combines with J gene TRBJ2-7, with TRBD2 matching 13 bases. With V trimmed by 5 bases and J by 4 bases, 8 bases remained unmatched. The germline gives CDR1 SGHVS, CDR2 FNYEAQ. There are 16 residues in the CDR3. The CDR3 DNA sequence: TGTGCCAGCAGCCCCGGGACTAGCGGGACTATTTACGAGCAGTACTTC. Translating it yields CASSPGTSGTIYEQYF.

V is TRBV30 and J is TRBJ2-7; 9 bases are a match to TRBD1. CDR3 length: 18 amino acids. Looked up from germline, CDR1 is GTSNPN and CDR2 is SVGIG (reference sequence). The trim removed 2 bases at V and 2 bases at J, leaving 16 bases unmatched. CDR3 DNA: TGTGCCTGGAGTCTCCCCCTTATCCGGGACAGGGAGACCTACGAGCAGTACTTC. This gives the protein CAWSLPLIRDRETYEQYF.

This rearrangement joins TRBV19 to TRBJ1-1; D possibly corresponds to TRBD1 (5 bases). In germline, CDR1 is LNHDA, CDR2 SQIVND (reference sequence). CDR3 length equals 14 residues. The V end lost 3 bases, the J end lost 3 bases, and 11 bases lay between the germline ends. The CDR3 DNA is TGTGCCAGTAGTATTCGGGGGTGGGACACTGAAGCTTTCTTT. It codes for CASSIRGWDTEAFF.

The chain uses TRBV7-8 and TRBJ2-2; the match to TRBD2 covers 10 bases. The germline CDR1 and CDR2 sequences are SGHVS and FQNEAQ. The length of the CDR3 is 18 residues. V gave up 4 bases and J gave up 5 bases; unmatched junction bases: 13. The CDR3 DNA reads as TGTGCCAGCAGCTCAGACTATCTAGCGGGAGTAGGGACCGGGGAGCTGTTTTTT. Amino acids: CASSSDYLAGVGTGELFF.

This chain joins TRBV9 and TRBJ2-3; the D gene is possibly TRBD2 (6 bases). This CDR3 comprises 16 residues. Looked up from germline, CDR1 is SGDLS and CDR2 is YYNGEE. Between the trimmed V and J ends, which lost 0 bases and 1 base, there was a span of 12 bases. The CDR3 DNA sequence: TGTGCCAGCAGCGTAGATCCGGGGGTGGGCACAGATACGCAGTATTTT. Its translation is CASSVDPGVGTDTQYF.

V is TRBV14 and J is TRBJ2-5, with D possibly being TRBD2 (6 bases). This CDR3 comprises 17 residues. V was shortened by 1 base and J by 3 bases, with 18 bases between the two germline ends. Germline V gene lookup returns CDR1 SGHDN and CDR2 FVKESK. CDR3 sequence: CASSQGSIRTGEETQYF. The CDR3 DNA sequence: TGTGCCAGCAGCCAAGGTTCTATCCGGACGGGGGAAGAGACCCAGTACTTC.